The clone carrying this T cell receptor beta chain was seen a few times. The sample originates from a study of blood T cells in healthy people across ages. The authors ran a second PCR of about 7 to 11 cycles using a sample-barcoded 5' primer and a J-beta primer mix. TCRdb analysed the 5' RACE reads with MiXCR anew, one entry per CDR3 protein. The sample has about 780,000 distinct CDR3 sequences, under 30% seen once. Germline assignment: CDR1 ENHRY and CDR2 SYGVKD. This CDR3 spans 14 amino acids. This same sample was also taken into another study, of T cells of mothers and their children.

The sequenced sample was blood. This sequence originates from a boy aged 5-17 years in good health. V gene TRBV10-3 combines with J gene TRBJ2-5, with D tentatively TRBD1 or TRBD2 (5 bases each). The J call may be in error: the DNA end matches TRBJ2-1 better. As DNA, the CDR3 is TGTGCCATCAGTGAGTCAAACCGGGGCTGGGGGCAGTTCTTC. It yields the protein CAISESNRGWGQFF.